These 12 T cell receptor beta chains share one sample of origin, sequenced in a study of T cells after yellow fever vaccination. TCRdb reprocessed the 5' RACE reads with MiXCR, giving one entry per CDR3 protein. This table has 400,000 to 450,000 distinct CDR3 sequences, approximately 18% appearing once. This specimen was PBMCs, taken before the yellow fever booster vaccination. The receptors derive from a man between 18 and 29 years old who received the YFV17D yellow fever vaccine.

This CDR3 reads CASSRQGITDTQYF. CDR3 DNA sequence: TGTGCCAGCAGTCGACAGGGGATAACAGATACGCAGTATTTT. J is TRBJ2-3 and V is TRBV28, with 8 bases that match TRBD1. Germline V gene lookup returns CDR1 MDHEN and CDR2 SYDVKM. The CDR3 is 14 amino acids. The junction had 4 bases not matched to a gene; V was cut back by 5 bases and J by 3 bases.

This clonotype was seen more than once but under ten times. The chain combines TRBV7-9 with TRBJ2-7; TRBD1 aligns across 8 bases. The CDR3 is 13 amino acids. Germline V gives CDR1 SEHNR, CDR2 FQNEAQ (reference sequence). Losses at the gene ends were 4 bases for V and 7 bases for J; bases not matched to a gene: 6. CDR3 coding DNA: TGTGCCAGCAGCTCGTCAGGGGGCGTTGAGCAGTACTTC. It specifies CASSSSGGVEQYF.

Only one count was recorded for this clonotype. A clone one base away is much larger, so this may be a read error. This chain uses TRBV28 with TRBJ1-2; tentative D call: TRBD1 (5 bases). Germline values: CDR1 MDHEN, CDR2 SYDVKM. The CDR3 runs 13 residues. Trimming took 5 bases from V and 3 from J, leaving 10 bases between them. The CDR3: CASSLIGDYGYTF. CDR3 in DNA: TGTGCCAGCAGTCTGATAGGGGACTATGGCTACACCTTC.

The CDR3 DNA reads TGCGCCAGCAGACCGGGACAGGGATGGGGGGCTTTCTTT. Translating gives CASRPGQGWGAFF. This chain joins TRBV5-1 and TRBJ1-1; 9 bases match TRBD1. Germline V CDR1 and CDR2: SGHRS, YFSETQ. This CDR3 comprises 13 residues. Germline trimming cut 5 bases from V and 11 bases from J; bases unmatched to any gene: 10.

V and J are TRBV27 and TRBJ2-5; 9 nucleotides match TRBD1. After removal of 4 bases from V and 5 bases from J, the junction contained 14 bases not matched to a gene. The CDR3 length is 17 residues. Germline CDR1 is MNHEY and CDR2 is SMNVEV (reference sequence). The chain's CDR3 is CASSSELTGGFGETQYF. DNA for the CDR3: TGTGCCAGCAGTTCTGAATTAACAGGGGGCTTCGGGGAGACCCAGTACTTC.

This clonotype was found a few times. This sequence joins TRBV24-1 and TRBJ2-1; 9 bases match TRBD1. The germline gives CDR1 KGHDR, CDR2 SFDVKD. Unmatched junction bases numbered 9, after V lost 3 bases and J lost 7 bases. The CDR3 has 16 residues. The CDR3 region is CATSDGGTGRENEQFF. DNA for the CDR3: TGTGCCACCAGTGATGGGGGGACAGGGAGGGAAAATGAGCAGTTCTTC.

The J gene is TRBJ2-4, the V gene TRBV4-1; a weak D match, TRBD2 (5 bases). V was shortened by 1 base and J by 1 base, with 17 bases between the two germline ends. The CDR3 totals 18 residues. Germline-derived CDR1 and CDR2 are MGHRA and YSYEKL. The DNA for the CDR3 is TGCGCCAGCAGCCAAGGAGGCCCCTGGGAGTTGGCCAAAAACATTCAGTACTTC. Translating gives CASSQGGPWELAKNIQYF.

The rearrangement uses TRBV5-1 and TRBJ2-3; TRBD1 agrees at 7 bases. CDR3 size: 16 residues. Per the germline V gene, CDR1 is SGHRS and CDR2 is YFSETQ. The V gene end was trimmed by 0 bases and the J gene end by 3 bases; junction bases not matched to a gene: 7. CDR3 DNA: TGCGCCAGCAGCTTGGGATCAGGGGGTGATACAGATACGCAGTATTTT. Residues: CASSLGSGGDTDTQYF.

This clonotype came up a few times. V is TRBV4-1 and J is TRBJ2-2; D may be TRBD2 (7 bases). The V gene's germline CDR1 is MGHRA and CDR2 YSYEKL. There are 15 residues in the CDR3. Trimming took off 4 bases at V and 6 bases at J, with 15 bases between the two ends. The DNA for the CDR3 is TGCGCCAGCAGCCCCTCGGGGGGCGGAGCCGGGGAGCTGTTTTTT. It is translated as CASSPSGGGAGELFF.

There are a few counts of this clonotype. J is TRBJ2-1 and V is TRBV7-2; 8 bases match TRBD1. CDR3 size: 14 residues. Per the germline V gene, CDR1 is SGHTA and CDR2 is FQGNSA. J gave up 10 bases and V 5 bases, and 10 bases lay outside the gene matches. CDR3 bases: TGTGCCAGCAGCCTCCGACAGGGGTCACCCGAGCAGTTCTTC. It yields the protein CASSLRQGSPEQFF.

The chain recombines TRBV4-3 with TRBJ1-2, with D hard to call. Trimming stripped 0 bases from V and 4 bases from J, with 9 bases between. The length of the CDR3 is 14 residues. CDR1 is LGHNA, CDR2 YSLEER, per germline. This CDR3 is CASSQDFGSYGYTF. DNA of the CDR3: TGCGCCAGCAGCCAAGATTTCGGAAGCTATGGCTACACCTTC.

This clonotype was seen more than once but under ten times. The CDR3 loop reads CASSGLTGFGYTF. The CDR3, as DNA: TGTGCCAGCAGCGGCCTGACAGGGTTTGGCTACACCTTC. J is TRBJ1-2 and V is TRBV7-6; 7 nucleotides match TRBD1. The CDR3 length is 13 residues. Germline CDR1 is SGHVS and CDR2 is FNYEAQ. V lost 5 bases to trimming and J lost 7 bases; unmatched junction nucleotides: 7.